This T cell receptor beta chain appears in the sequencing data of a study of CD8 T cells in ankylosing spondylitis. Overall study results and limits: In ankylosing spondylitis blood, a motif of roughly eight highly homologous TCR beta variants appeared characteristic. The authors reported significant enrichment of disease-linked clones in matched ankylosing spondylitis synovial fluid.

Details on this clonotype: Its antigen is not known.

V dropped 6 bases and J dropped 6 bases, with 18 bases sitting between them. The CDR3 is 16 amino acids. CDR1 and CDR2 (germline): SGHVS, FNYEAQ. Libraries of TCR beta came from quantitative 5'-RACE with molecular barcodes. A single record per CDR3 protein comes from TCRdb applying MiXCR to the 5' RACE reads. The repertoire includes 150,000 to 200,000 distinct CDR3 sequences, approximately 16% of them detected once, and roughly 7.7% sits in the top ten. J is TRBJ1-6 and V is TRBV7-6; D is possibly TRBD1 (6 bases). The sequence derives from a male donor with ankylosing spondylitis or in good health (not recorded which). The specimen sequenced was blood, either unsorted or a sorted T cell fraction (not recorded which). The CDR3 bases are TGTGCCAGCAGGGCGGACAGCTCTCAATCTAATTCACCCCTCCACTTT. It yields the protein CASRADSSQSNSPLHF.